Sequencing of this T cell receptor (beta chain) was carried out in a study of cytomegalovirus exposure and HLA in healthy donors. Overall study context: HLA-typed donors were the source of about 85 million unique TCRs, which an early data release held. Study-wide results and limits: Most CMV-associated TCR beta chains were later found to appear HLA-restricted.

Donors in the study were healthy people who gave bone marrow. Germline CDR1 reads SGHNT; CDR2 reads YYREEE (reference sequence). CDR3 length: 16 amino acids. Trimming removed 1 base from V and 7 bases from J, with 18 bases in between. PCR primers comprised 60 Vbeta and 13 Jbeta primers. Some clones are missing from TCRdb's copy, which holds only in-frame ones; the method was immunoSEQ multiplex PCR. The data hold fewer than 200,000 clones, with more than 75% observed a single time. This clone was seen only once. Its antigen is unidentified. The chain has TRBV5-4 and TRBJ2-1, with D possibly TRBD2 on 6 matching bases. This receptor was identified in a girl under 18 in good health and CMV-seropositive. The source material was PBMCs. The CDR3 region is CASSLIGGAVGNEQFF. The CDR3 region has the DNA TGTGCCAGCAGCTTGATCGGCGGGGCGGTGGGGAATGAGCAGTTCTTC.